This TCR beta chain derives from a study of cytomegalovirus exposure and HLA in healthy donors. As for the study in general: Roughly 92 million unique TCRs, all from HLA-typed donors, were included in an early release of the data.

Study-level findings and limits: Later analysis demonstrated an association between a missense DCLRE1C variant and TCR beta V- and J-gene trimming.

The CDR3 has 14 amino acids. Germline lookup yields CDR1 SGHNT and CDR2 YENEEA. The V gene lost 4 bases and the J gene lost 3 bases, with 10 bases spanning the gap. With 60 Vbeta and 13 Jbeta primers, the PCR was carried out. Sequencing was performed with immunoSEQ multiplex PCR; in TCRdb, only in-frame clones are kept and a portion is missing. The sample holds 90,000 to 100,000 clones; less than 85% are singletons and the top ten take about 20%. About this clone itself: Its antigen is unidentified.

All donors participated as healthy donors of bone marrow. The rearrangement joins TRBV11-3 to TRBJ2-1, with D perhaps matching TRBD2 (6 bases). What was sequenced was PBMCs. The sequence came from a woman in her sixties in good health and CMV-seropositive. CDR3 nucleotide sequence: TGTGCCAGCAGCTGGGACTCCTTCTACAATGAGCAGTTCTTC. It yields the protein CASSWDSFYNEQFF.